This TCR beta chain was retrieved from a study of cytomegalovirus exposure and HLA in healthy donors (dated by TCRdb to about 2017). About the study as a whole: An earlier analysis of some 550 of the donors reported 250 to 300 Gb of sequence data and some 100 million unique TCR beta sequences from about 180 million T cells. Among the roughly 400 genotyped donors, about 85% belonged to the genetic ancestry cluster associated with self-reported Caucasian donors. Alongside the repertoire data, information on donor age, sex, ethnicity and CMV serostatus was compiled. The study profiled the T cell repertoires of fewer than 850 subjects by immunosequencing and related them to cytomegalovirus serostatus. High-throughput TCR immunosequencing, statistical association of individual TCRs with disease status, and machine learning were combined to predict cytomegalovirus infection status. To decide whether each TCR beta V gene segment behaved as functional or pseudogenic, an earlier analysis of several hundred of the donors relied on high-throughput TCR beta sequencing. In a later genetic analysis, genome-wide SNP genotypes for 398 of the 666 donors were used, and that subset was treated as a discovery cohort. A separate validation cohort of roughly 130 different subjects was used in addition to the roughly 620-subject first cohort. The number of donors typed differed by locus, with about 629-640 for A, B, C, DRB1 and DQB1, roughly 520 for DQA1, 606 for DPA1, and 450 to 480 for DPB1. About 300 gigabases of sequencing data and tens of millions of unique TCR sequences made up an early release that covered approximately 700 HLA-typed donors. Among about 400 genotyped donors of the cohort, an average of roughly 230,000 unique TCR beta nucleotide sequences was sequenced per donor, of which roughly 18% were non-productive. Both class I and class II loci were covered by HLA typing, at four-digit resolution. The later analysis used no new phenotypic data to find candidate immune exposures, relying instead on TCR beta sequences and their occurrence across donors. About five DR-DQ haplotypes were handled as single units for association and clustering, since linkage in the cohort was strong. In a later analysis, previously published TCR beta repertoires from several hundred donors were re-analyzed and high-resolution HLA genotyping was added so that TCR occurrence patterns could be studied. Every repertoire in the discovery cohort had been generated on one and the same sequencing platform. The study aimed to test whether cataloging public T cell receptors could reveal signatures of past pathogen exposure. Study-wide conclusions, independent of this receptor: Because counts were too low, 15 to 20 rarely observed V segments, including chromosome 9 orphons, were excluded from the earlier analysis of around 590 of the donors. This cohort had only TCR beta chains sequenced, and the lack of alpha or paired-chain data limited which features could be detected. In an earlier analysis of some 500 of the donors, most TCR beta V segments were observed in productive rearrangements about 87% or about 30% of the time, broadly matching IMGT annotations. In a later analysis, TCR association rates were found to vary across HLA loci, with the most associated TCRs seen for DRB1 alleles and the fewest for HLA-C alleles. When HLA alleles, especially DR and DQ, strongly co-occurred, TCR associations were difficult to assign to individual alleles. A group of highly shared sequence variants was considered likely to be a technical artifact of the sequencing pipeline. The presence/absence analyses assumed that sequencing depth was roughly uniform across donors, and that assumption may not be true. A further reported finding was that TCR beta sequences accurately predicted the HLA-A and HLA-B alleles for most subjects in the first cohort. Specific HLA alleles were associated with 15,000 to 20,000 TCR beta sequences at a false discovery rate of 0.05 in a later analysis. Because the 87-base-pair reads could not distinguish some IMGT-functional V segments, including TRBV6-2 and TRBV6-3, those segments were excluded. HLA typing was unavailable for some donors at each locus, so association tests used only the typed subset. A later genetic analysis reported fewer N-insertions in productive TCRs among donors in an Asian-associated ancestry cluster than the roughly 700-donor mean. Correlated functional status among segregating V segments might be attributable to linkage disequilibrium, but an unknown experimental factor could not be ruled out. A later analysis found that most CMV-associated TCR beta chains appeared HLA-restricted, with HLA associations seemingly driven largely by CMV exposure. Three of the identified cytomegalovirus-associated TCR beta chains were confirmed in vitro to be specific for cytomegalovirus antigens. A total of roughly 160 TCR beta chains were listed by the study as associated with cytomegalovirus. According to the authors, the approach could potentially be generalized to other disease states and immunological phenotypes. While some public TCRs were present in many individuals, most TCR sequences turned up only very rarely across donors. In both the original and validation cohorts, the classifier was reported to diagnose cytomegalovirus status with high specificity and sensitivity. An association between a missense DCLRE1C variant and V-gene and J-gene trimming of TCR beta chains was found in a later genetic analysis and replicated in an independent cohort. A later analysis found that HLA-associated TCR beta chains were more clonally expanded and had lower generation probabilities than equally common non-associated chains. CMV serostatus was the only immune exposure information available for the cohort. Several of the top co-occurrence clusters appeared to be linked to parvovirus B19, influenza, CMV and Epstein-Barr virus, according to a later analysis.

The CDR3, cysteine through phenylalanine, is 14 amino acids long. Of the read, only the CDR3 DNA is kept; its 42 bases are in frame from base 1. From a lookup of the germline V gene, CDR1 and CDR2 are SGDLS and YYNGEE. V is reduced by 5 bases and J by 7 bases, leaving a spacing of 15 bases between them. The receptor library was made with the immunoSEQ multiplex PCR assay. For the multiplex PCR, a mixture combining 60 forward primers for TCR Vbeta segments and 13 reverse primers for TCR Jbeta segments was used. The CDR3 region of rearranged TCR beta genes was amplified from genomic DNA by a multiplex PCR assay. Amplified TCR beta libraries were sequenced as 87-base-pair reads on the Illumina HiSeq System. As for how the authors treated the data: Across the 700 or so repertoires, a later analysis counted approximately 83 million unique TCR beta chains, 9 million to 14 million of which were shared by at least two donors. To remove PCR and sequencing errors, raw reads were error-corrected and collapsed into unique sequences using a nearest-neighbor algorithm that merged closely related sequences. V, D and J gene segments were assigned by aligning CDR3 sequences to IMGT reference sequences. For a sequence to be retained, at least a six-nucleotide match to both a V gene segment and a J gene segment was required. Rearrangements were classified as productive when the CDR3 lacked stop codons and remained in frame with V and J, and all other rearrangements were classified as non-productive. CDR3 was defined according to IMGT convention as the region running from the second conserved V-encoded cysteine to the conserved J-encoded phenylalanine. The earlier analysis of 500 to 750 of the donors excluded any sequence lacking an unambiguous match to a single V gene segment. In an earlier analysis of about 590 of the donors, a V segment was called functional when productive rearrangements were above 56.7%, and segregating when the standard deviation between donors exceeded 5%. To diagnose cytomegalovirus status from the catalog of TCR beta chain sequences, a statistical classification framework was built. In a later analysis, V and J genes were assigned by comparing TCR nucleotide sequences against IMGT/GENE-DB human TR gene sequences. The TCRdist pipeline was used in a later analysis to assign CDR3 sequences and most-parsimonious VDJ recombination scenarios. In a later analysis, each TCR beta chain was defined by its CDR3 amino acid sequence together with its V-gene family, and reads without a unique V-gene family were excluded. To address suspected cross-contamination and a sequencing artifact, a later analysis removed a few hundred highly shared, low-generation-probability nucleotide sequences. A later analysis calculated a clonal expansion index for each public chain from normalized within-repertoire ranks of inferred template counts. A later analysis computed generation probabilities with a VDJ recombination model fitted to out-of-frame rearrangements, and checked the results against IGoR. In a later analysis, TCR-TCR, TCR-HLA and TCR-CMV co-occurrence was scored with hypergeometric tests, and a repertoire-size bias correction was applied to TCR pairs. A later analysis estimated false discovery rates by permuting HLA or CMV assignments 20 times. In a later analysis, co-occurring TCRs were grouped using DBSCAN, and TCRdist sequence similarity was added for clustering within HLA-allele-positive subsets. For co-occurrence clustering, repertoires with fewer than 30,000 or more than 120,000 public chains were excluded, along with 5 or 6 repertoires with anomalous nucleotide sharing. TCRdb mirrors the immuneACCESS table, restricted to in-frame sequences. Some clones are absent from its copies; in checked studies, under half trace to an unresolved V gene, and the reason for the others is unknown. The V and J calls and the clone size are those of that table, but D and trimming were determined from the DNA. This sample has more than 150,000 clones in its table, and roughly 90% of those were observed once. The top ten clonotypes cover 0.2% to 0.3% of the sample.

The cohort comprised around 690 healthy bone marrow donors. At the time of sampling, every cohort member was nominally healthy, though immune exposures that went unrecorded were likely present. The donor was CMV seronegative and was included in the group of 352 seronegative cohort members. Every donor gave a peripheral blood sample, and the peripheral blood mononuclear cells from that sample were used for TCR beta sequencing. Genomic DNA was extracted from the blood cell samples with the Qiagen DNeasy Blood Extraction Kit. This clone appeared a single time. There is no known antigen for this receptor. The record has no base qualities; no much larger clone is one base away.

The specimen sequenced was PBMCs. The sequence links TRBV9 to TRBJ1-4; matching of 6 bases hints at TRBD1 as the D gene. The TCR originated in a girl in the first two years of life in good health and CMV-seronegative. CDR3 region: CASSLTTGGEKLFF. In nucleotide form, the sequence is TGTGCCAGCAGTCTAACGACAGGTGGTGAAAAACTGTTTTTT.